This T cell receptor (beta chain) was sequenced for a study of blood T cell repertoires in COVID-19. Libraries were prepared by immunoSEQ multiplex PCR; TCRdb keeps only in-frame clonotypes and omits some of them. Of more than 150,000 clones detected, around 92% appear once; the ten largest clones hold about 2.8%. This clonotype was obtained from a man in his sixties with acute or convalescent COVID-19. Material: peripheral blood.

The CDR3 DNA follows: TGCGCCAGCAGCCAGAGATTAGACAGGGGATGGGATCAGCCCCAGCATTTT. It codes for CASSQRLDRGWDQPQHF. The chain couples TRBV4-1 to TRBJ1-5; 8 bases are a match to TRBD1. Trimming took 3 bases from V and 5 from J; bases not matched to a gene: 12. CDR1 is MGHRA, CDR2 YSYEKL, per germline. The CDR3 is 17 residues long.